This T cell receptor beta chain appears in the sequencing data of a study of shared clonotypes between healthy human individuals. Germline CDR1 reads LGHNA; CDR2 reads YSLEER. The CDR3 is 17 residues long. The J segment lost 5 bases and the V segment lost 0 bases, leaving 6 bases of the junction unmatched. As processed by the authors: Quality scores were absent from the junction-only immunoSEQ sequences, so filtering differed. Assay used: immunoSEQ multiplex PCR; TCRdb lists only in-frame clones, some missing. The DNA gave D and trimming, while V, J and clone size come from that table. Of about 1.5 million clones listed, approximately 98% are singletons.

The sequence was collected from a man aged 30-40 years in good health. Material for sequencing was naive CD4+ T cells sorted from blood. Regarding subset: CD45RA+ positively selected. The chain is built from TRBV4-3 and TRBJ2-3; TRBD1 agrees at 12 bases. CDR3 residues: CASSQDYGTGGLDTQYF. CDR3 nucleotides: TGCGCCAGCAGCCAAGATTACGGGACAGGGGGCTTAGATACGCAGTATTTT.